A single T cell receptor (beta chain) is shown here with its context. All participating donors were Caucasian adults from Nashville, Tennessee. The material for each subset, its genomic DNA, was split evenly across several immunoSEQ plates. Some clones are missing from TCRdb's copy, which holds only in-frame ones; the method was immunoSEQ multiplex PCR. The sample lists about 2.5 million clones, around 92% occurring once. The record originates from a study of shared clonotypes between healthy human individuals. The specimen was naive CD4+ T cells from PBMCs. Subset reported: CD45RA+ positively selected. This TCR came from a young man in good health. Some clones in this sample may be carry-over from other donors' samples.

The CDR3 reads CASSFLSGQETQYF. CDR3 DNA sequence: TGTGCCAGCAGTTTTCTGAGCGGGCAAGAGACCCAGTACTTC. J is TRBJ2-5 and V is TRBV28; maybe TRBD2 (6 bases). The CDR3 contains 14 residues. Trimming stripped 3 bases from V and 2 bases from J, with 10 bases between. The germline CDR1 and CDR2 sequences are MDHEN and SYDVKM. The whole variable domain, filled in from reference TRBV28 and TRBJ2-5, reads DVKVTQSSRYLVKRTGEKVFLECVQDMDHENMFWYRQDPGLGLRLIYFSYDVKMKEKGDIPEGYSVSREKKERFSLILESASTNQTSMYLCASSFLSGQETQYFGPGTRLLVL.